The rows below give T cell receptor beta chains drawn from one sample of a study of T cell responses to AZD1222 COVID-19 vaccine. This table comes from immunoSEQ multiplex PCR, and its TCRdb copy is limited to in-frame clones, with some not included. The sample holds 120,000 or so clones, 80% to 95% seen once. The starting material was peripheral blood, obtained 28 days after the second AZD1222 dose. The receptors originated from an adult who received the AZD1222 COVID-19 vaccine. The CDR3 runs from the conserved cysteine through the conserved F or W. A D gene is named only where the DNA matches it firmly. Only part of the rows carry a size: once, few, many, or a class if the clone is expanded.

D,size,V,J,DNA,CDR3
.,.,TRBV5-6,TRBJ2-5,TGTGCCAGCAGCTTGGGACGGTACCAAGAGACCCAGTACTTC,CASSLGRYQETQYF
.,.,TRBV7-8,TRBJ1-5,TGTGCCAGCAGCTCAGGGACAATGAGCAATCAGCCCCAGCATTTT,CASSSGTMSNQPQHF
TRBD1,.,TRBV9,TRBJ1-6,TGTGCCAGCAGCGTAGATCTCAGGGGGGATTCACCCCTCCACTTT,CASSVDLRGDSPLHF
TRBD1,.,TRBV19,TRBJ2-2,TGTGCCAGTAGTGGGGACAGGGGGACCTCCGGGGAGCTGTTTTTT,CASSGDRGTSGELFF
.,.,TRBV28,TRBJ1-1,TGTGCCAGCAGTTTGATAGTCATGAACACTGAAGCTTTCTTT,CASSLIVMNTEAFF
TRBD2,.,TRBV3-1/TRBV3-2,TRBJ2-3,TGTGCCAGCAGCCTACTAGCGGGAGGGCGGGATACGCAGTATTTT,CASSLLAGGRDTQYF
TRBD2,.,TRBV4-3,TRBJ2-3,TGCGCCAGCAGCCAAGATAGGTCTAGCGGGGGACCCTGGCTTGCAGATACGCAGTATTTT,CASSQDRSSGGPWLADTQYF
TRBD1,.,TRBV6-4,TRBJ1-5,TGTGCCAGCAGTCCCGGGACAGGGATGCAGCCCCAGCATTTT,CASSPGTGMQPQHF
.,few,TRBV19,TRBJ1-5,TGTGCCAGTAGTATCGCAGGGAATCAGCCCCAGCATTTT,CASSIAGNQPQHF
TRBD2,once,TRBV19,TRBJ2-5,TGTGCCAGTAGGGCCTGGGGGGGGGAAGAGACCCAGTACTTC,CASRAWGGEETQYF
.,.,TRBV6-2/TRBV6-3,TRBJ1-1,TGTGCCAGCAGTTACGCGCTGTCGAACACTGAAGCTTTCTTT,CASSYALSNTEAFF
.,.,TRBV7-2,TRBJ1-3,TGTGCCAGCAGCTTAGCCCTATGGGGGGCTGGAAACACCATATATTTT,CASSLALWGAGNTIYF
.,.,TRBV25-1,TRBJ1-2,TGTGCCAGCAGCGCTACGACGGGGTCCTATGGCTACACCTTC,CASSATTGSYGYTF
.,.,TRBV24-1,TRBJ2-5,TGTGCCACCATGGGAGGGACAGCAGAGACCCAGTACTTC,CATMGGTAETQYF
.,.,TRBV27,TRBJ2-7,TGTGCCAGCAGTTTGTCGGGGATCTCCTACGAGCAGTACTTC,CASSLSGISYEQYF
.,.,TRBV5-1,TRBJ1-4,TGCGCCAGCACCCCGATGGGGGAAAAACTGTTTTTT,CASTPMGEKLFF
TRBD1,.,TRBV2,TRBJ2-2,TGTGCCAGCAGTGAAAGAGACAGGGGGTATCGCACCGGGGAGCTGTTTTTT,CASSERDRGYRTGELFF
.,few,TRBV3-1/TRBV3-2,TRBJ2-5,TGTGCCAGCAGCCAAAACGCTCGAGAGACCCAGTACTTC,CASSQNARETQYF
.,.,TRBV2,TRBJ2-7,TGTGCCAGCGGCCGGGACCCGCGGTACTACGAGCAGTACTTC,CASGRDPRYYEQYF
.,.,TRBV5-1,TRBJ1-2,TGCGCCAGCAGCTTGTCAGATACTAACTATGGCTACACCTTC,CASSLSDTNYGYTF
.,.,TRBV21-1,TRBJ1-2,TGTGCCAGCAGCTGCGATGGCTACACCTTC,CASSCDGYTF
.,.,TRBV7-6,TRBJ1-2,TGTGCCAGCAGCTTAGTGTTGGGTTATGGCTACACCTTC,CASSLVLGYGYTF
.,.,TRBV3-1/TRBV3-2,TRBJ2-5,TGTGCCAGCAGACAGACGCAGGAGACCCAGTACTTC,CASRQTQETQYF
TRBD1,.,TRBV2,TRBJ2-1,TGTGCCAGCAGTCTGGACAGGGGGGGTGGCAATGAGCAGTTCTTC,CASSLDRGGGNEQFF
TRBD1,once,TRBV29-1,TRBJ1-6,TGCAGCGTTGAACCCCTGACAGGGACTACTTCCCTCCACTTT,CSVEPLTGTTSLHF
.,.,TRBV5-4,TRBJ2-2,TGTGCCAGCAGCTTGTTCGAAGGGGAGCTGTTTTTT,CASSLFEGELFF
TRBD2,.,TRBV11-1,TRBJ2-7,TGTGCCAGCAGCCCGCTAGCGGGGGGCGCCTACGAGCAGTACTTC,CASSPLAGGAYEQYF
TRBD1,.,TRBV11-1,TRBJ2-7,TGTGCCAGCAGTCCCGGACAGGGCCCCTCCTACGAGCAGTACTTC,CASSPGQGPSYEQYF
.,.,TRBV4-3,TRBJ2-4,TGCGCCAGCAGCCAAGATGGACAGCGGCAAAACATTCAGTACTTC,CASSQDGQRQNIQYF
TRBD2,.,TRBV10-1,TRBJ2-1,TGCGCCAGCAGTGACGCGAGCGGGGGTCCCGGCAATGAGCAGTTCTTC,CASSDASGGPGNEQFF
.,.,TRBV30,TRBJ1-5,TGTGCCTGGACGCCAGGGAACGATCAGCCCCAGCATTTT,CAWTPGNDQPQHF
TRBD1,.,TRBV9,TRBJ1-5,TGTGCCAGCAGTCGTACAGGGGGCGCGGATAGCAATCAGCCCCAGCATTTT,CASSRTGGADSNQPQHF
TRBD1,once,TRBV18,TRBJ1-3,TGTGCCAGCTCCTACATCTTCGAGGACAGGGGCTCTGGAAACACCATATATTTT,CASSYIFEDRGSGNTIYF
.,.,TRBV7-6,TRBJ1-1,TGTGCCAGCAGCTTATTAGGAGTCCGGAACACTGAAGCTTTCTTT,CASSLLGVRNTEAFF
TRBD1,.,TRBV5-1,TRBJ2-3,TGCGCCAGCAGCTCCGGACAGGGACCAGATACGCAGTATTTT,CASSSGQGPDTQYF
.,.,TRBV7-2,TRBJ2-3,TGTGCCAGCAGCGTCCTAGAAACTACAGATACGCAGTATTTT,CASSVLETTDTQYF
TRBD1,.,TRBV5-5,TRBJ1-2,TGTGCCAGCAGCTTGGACTCCGGGACAGGGGGCTATGGCTACACCTTC,CASSLDSGTGGYGYTF
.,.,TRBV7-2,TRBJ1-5,TGTGCCAGCAGCCCCGCCGGGACACCTTATAGCAATCAGCCCCAGCATTTT,CASSPAGTPYSNQPQHF
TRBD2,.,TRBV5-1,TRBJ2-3,TGCGCCAGCAGCTTGGAGCTAGCGGCTAGCACAGATACGCAGTATTTT,CASSLELAASTDTQYF
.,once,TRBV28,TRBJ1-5,TGTGCCAGCAGAATAGGGGGGCGAGGCAATCAGCCCCAGCATTTT,CASRIGGRGNQPQHF
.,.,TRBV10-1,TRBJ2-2,TGCGCCAGCAAAGGGCGGAGGGGTCACACCGGGGAGCTGTTTTTT,CASKGRRGHTGELFF
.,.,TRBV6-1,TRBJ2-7,TGTGCCAGCACCGGGGACAATACCTACGAGCAGTACTTC,CASTGDNTYEQYF